A selection of T cell receptor beta chains follows, all from one sample in a study of T cells after yellow fever vaccination. TCRdb used MiXCR to reprocess the 5' RACE reads, holding one entry per CDR3 protein. Counted here are about 550,000 distinct CDR3 sequences, roughly a fifth occurring once; the ten biggest clones make up roughly an eighth. The sample in question was PBMCs, obtained 15 days after the yellow fever booster vaccination. The receptors shown here come from a man younger than 40 who received the YFV17D yellow fever vaccine. Each CDR3 is given with its conserved first and last residue. A D gene is named only where the DNA matches it firmly. Rows give clone size only sometimes, using once, few, many, or a class for an expanded clone.

many,.,TRBV12-3/TRBV12-4,TRBJ1-1,TGTGCCAGCAGTTTAGTCTGGGGCACTGAAGCTTTCTTT,CASSLVWGTEAFF
.,.,TRBV20-1,TRBJ2-3,TGCAGTGGACAAGGAACAGGGAGTTTCACAGATACGCAGTATTTT,CSGQGTGSFTDTQYF
few,TRBD2,TRBV20-1,TRBJ2-3,TGCAGTGCCGCTAGCGGGAGGGCCGGGGGGCAGTATTTT,CSAASGRAGGQYF
.,.,TRBV6-5,TRBJ1-5,TGTGCCAGCAGTTACTCGTTCGGCCGTAATCAGCCCCAGCATTTT,CASSYSFGRNQPQHF
few,.,TRBV7-9,TRBJ2-2,TGTGCCAGCAGCCAGGTCCGAGGGGGCACCGGGGAGCTGTTTTTT,CASSQVRGGTGELFF
few,TRBD1,TRBV7-9,TRBJ1-2,TGTGCCAGCAGCCTAACAAACTCCAGGGGGGACTATGGCTACACCTTC,CASSLTNSRGDYGYTF
few,.,TRBV5-5,TRBJ2-1,TGTGCCAGCAGCTTTTCCCCCGGGGAGGATGAGCAGTTCTTC,CASSFSPGEDEQFF
few,.,TRBV4-3,TRBJ2-7,TGCGCCAGCAGCCAATCGGACAGCTCCTACGAGCAGTACTTC,CASSQSDSSYEQYF
.,TRBD1,TRBV19,TRBJ2-1,TGTGCCAGTAGTAACTCAGGGGGCGTAAAGAACAATGAGCAGTTCTTC,CASSNSGGVKNNEQFF
.,.,TRBV12-3/TRBV12-4,TRBJ2-1,TGTGCCAGCAGTTTATCCCTCCCCCCGTTCTTC,CASSLSLPPFF
.,.,TRBV30,TRBJ2-3,TGTGCCTGGACGAGACAGGGCACAGATACGCAGTATTTT,CAWTRQGTDTQYF
few,.,TRBV27,TRBJ1-1,TGTGCCAGCAGTTTCAGGGTTGGCGCTGAAGCTTTCTTT,CASSFRVGAEAFF
.,.,TRBV5-4,TRBJ2-1,TGTGCCAGCAGCTTGTCAGCATTTGAGCAGTTCTTC,CASSLSAFEQFF
few,.,TRBV29-1,TRBJ2-7,TGCAGCGTTGAGTGGCGGGACTCCTACGAGCAGTACTTC,CSVEWRDSYEQYF
once,.,TRBV20-1,TRBJ2-1,TGCAGCGCACCCTGGGGCGGGGCCATCAATGAGCAGTTCTTC,CSAPWGGAINEQFF
few,TRBD2,TRBV3-1,TRBJ2-7,TGTGCCAGCAGGGATAGCGGGAGAGCCGCCTACGAGCAGTACTTC,CASRDSGRAAYEQYF
few,TRBD1,TRBV29-1,TRBJ2-2,TGCAGCGCGAAGAAGACAGGGGACACCGGGGAGCTGTTTTTT,CSAKKTGDTGELFF
many,.,TRBV12-5,TRBJ1-1,TGTGCTAGTTTTGCCTCGGAGGGTTTGACTGAAGCTTTCTTT,CASFASEGLTEAFF
.,.,TRBV12-3/TRBV12-4,TRBJ1-5,TGTGCCAGCAGTTTGGGGGTCAGTAAGCGCAATCAGCCCCAGCATTTT,CASSLGVSKRNQPQHF
.,.,TRBV10-1,TRBJ2-7,TGCGCCAGCATACACTGGGGTGCGGAGGTTAGGGCCGTCGAGCAGTACTTC,CASIHWGAEVRAVEQYF
few,.,TRBV19,TRBJ2-3,TGTGCCAGTAGTTTACTCCGGACCGCTTTGGAGGATACGCAGTATTTT,CASSLLRTALEDTQYF
.,TRBD2,TRBV7-6,TRBJ2-1,TGTGCCAGCAGCCTAGGCGGGAGCGATTACAATGAGCAGTTCTTC,CASSLGGSDYNEQFF
.,.,TRBV6-5,TRBJ2-7,TGTGCCAGCAGTTACTCATTGTCGGGTCTTCTATCCTACGAGCAGTACTTC,CASSYSLSGLLSYEQYF
.,.,TRBV5-1,TRBJ2-7,TGCGCCAGCAGCTTGCCGGCGAATAGGTACGAGCAGTACTTC,CASSLPANRYEQYF
.,TRBD2,TRBV11-2,TRBJ2-2,TGTGCCAGCAGCGCCACTAGCGGGAAGAACACCGGGGAGCTGTTTTTT,CASSATSGKNTGELFF
.,.,TRBV21-1,TRBJ2-7,TGTGCCAGCAGAGACAGGCCCCGGGGGGCCTACGAGCAGTACTTC,CASRDRPRGAYEQYF
.,.,TRBV20-1,TRBJ2-3,TGCAGTTCCACCCCCCCCGGACCCCAGGTTACGCAGTATTTT,CSSTPPGPQVTQYF
few,.,TRBV18,TRBJ1-5,TGTGCCAGCTTAGGAGTTCTCGGTCAGCCCCAGCATTTT,CASLGVLGQPQHF
.,.,TRBV7-2,TRBJ2-5,TGTGCCAGCAGCGGAGGGGGATGGTACCAAGAGACCCAGTACTTC,CASSGGGWYQETQYF
.,.,TRBV25-1,TRBJ2-3,TGTGCCAGCAGGACGGAGGGCGATACGCAGTATTTT,CASRTEGDTQYF
.,TRBD1,TRBV20-1,TRBJ2-5,TGCAGTGTAACTCAGGGGGCGGAGGAGACCCAGTACTTC,CSVTQGAEETQYF
few,TRBD1,TRBV7-6,TRBJ2-7,TGTGCCAGCAGCTTAGACGACAGGGCCTACGAGCAGTACTTC,CASSLDDRAYEQYF
.,.,TRBV9,TRBJ2-3,TGTGCCAGCAGCCCCGGCGGGCCTGAATCGCAGTATTTT,CASSPGGPESQYF
.,.,TRBV15,TRBJ2-3,TGTGCCACCAGCAAACCGACAGCCCAAAGCACAGATACGCAGTATTTT,CATSKPTAQSTDTQYF
.,TRBD2,TRBV4-2,TRBJ2-1,TGTGCCAGCAGCCATCGCCGGGAGGCATACAATGAGCAGTTCTTC,CASSHRREAYNEQFF
few,.,TRBV7-9,TRBJ2-5,TGTGCCAGCAGCTTAGGCGTCGGCCAAGAGACCCAGTACTTC,CASSLGVGQETQYF
few,TRBD2,TRBV7-8,TRBJ2-7,TGTGCCAGCAGACTTTCCACTAGCGGACTAAGGAACGAGCAGTACTTC,CASRLSTSGLRNEQYF
.,.,TRBV29-1,TRBJ2-5,TGCAGCGTTGCGGGGCCTAACCAAGAGACCCAGTACTTC,CSVAGPNQETQYF
few,.,TRBV4-3,TRBJ2-7,TGCGCCAGCAGCCAAGATAGGTTGGGGAAATACGAGCAGTACTTC,CASSQDRLGKYEQYF
few,.,TRBV20-1,TRBJ1-5,TGCAGTGCTAGAAAGAACAATCAGCCCCAGCATTTT,CSARKNNQPQHF
few,TRBD2,TRBV20-1,TRBJ2-1,TGCAGTGCTAGAGGGGCTAGCGGGAGTGTCTACAATGAGCAGTTCTTC,CSARGASGSVYNEQFF
few,.,TRBV30,TRBJ1-1,TGTGCCTGGCGCCGCTCGTCGAACACTGAAGCTTTCTTT,CAWRRSSNTEAFF
.,.,TRBV14,TRBJ1-1,TGTGCCAGCAGCCAAGGGGGAGTTAATTTGAACACTGAAGCTTTCTTT,CASSQGGVNLNTEAFF
few,TRBD2,TRBV6-5,TRBJ2-3,TGTGCCAGCAGTTTAGCGGGAGGGCCGACGAACACAGATACGCAGTATTTT,CASSLAGGPTNTDTQYF
.,TRBD1,TRBV5-1,TRBJ2-1,TGCGCCAGCAGCTTGGTGACAGGGGGCGGGGAGCAGTTCTTC,CASSLVTGGGEQFF
.,.,TRBV20-1,TRBJ2-5,TGCAGTGCCAAGGTAGCGGATAAAAGAAAGACCCAGTACTTC,CSAKVADKRKTQYF